Here is one T cell receptor beta chain with its context. What it binds is unknown. It was with unique molecular identifiers that the TCRbeta library was prepared. A single record per CDR3 protein comes from TCRdb applying MiXCR to the PCR reads. This table has 300,000 to 350,000 distinct CDR3 sequences, around 15% appearing once. The CDR3 extends over 14 amino acids. Germline V gene lookup returns CDR1 LNHNV and CDR2 YYDKDF (reference sequence). V gave up 1 base and J gave up 5 bases, with 8 bases separating them. This record belongs to a study of T-cell reconstitution after alpha-beta-depleted transplantation in children. Study-level results: Surviving recipient T cells and thymic progenitors underlay high day-60 TCRbeta diversity in some patients. T-cell counts and diversity were attributed mostly to newly produced T cells one year after transplant. There were reportedly several hundred expanded graft clones from which alpha-beta T cells came about two months after transplant.

The specimen was PBMCs, mostly from graft donor cells, collected 360 days after TCRalphabeta/CD19-depleted stem cell transplant. The sequence was obtained from a male patient between 2 and 15 years old who had a stem cell transplant for acute lymphoblastic leukemia, so the T cells may come from the graft donor. The chain combines TRBV15 with TRBJ2-2; no clear D gene. CDR3 DNA: TGTGCCACCAGCAGAGCATCAGTTACCGGGGAGCTGTTTTTT. This translates into CATSRASVTGELFF.